A selection of T cell receptor beta chains follows, all from one sample in a study of quantifying T cell responses using KT2 cells. Each CDR3 protein gets one entry after TCRdb re-called the UMI-ligation and nested PCR reads with MiXCR. The top ten hold roughly two fifths of the sample, which has roughly 38,000 distinct CDR3 sequences, over 15% seen once. The sequencing sample was made of PBMCs spiked with cells of the T cell clone KT2. The receptors originated from a human donor. CDR3s include the opening cysteine and the closing phenylalanine or tryptophan. Each record gives: clone size, J gene, D gene, V gene, CDR3 DNA, CDR3 protein. D genes are given only for firm matches. Size is stated for part of the rows, as once, few or many counts, or as a class when the clone is expanded.

abundance: .
j_gene: TRBJ2-3
d_gene: .
v_gene: TRBV24-1
CDR3nt: TGTGCCACCGGGGGGAGCACAGATACGCAGTATTTT
CDR3aa: CATGGSTDTQYF

abundance: few
j_gene: TRBJ2-5
d_gene: .
v_gene: TRBV18
CDR3nt: TGTGCCAGCTCAGAACAGCTACAAGAGACCCAGTACTTC
CDR3aa: CASSEQLQETQYF

abundance: .
j_gene: TRBJ2-3
d_gene: .
v_gene: TRBV9
CDR3nt: TGTGCCAGCAGCTTAACACTAGCCTCCACAGATACGCAGTATTTT
CDR3aa: CASSLTLASTDTQYF

abundance: .
j_gene: TRBJ2-7
d_gene: TRBD1
v_gene: TRBV19
CDR3nt: TGTGCCAGTAGCCCACAGGGGTTAACCTACGAGCAGTACTTC
CDR3aa: CASSPQGLTYEQYF

abundance: few
j_gene: TRBJ2-5
d_gene: TRBD2
v_gene: TRBV5-1
CDR3nt: TGCGCCAGCAGGCGGGAGGGCCAGGAGACCCAGTACTTC
CDR3aa: CASRREGQETQYF

abundance: .
j_gene: TRBJ2-7
d_gene: .
v_gene: TRBV7-3
CDR3nt: TGTGCCAGCAGCTTAAGGGGCAGCAAGTACGAGCAGTACTTC
CDR3aa: CASSLRGSKYEQYF

abundance: .
j_gene: TRBJ2-3
d_gene: .
v_gene: TRBV20-1
CDR3nt: TGCAGTGCCAGAACTATAGTTGGAGCGGGCACAGATACGCAGTATTTT
CDR3aa: CSARTIVGAGTDTQYF

abundance: .
j_gene: TRBJ2-7
d_gene: .
v_gene: TRBV13
CDR3nt: TGTGCCAGCAGCTTAAACCAATTCTACGAGCAGTACTTC
CDR3aa: CASSLNQFYEQYF

abundance: .
j_gene: TRBJ2-5
d_gene: .
v_gene: TRBV20-1
CDR3nt: TGCAGTGCATCCCATGTAGGGGGGTCACAAGAGACCCAGTACTTC
CDR3aa: CSASHVGGSQETQYF

abundance: few
j_gene: TRBJ1-2
d_gene: .
v_gene: TRBV7-6
CDR3nt: TGTGCCACCCTTGACAGCCTAGAGGCAAACTATGGCTACACCTTC
CDR3aa: CATLDSLEANYGYTF

abundance: .
j_gene: TRBJ2-7
d_gene: .
v_gene: TRBV21-1
CDR3nt: TGTGCCAGCTGGGGAGCCCGGGACAGGGACTCCTACGAGCAGTACTTC
CDR3aa: CASWGARDRDSYEQYF

abundance: .
j_gene: TRBJ2-7
d_gene: TRBD1
v_gene: TRBV2
CDR3nt: TGTGCCAGCAGCCCACCGGGACAGGCCATCTTC
CDR3aa: CASSPPGQAIF

abundance: few
j_gene: TRBJ1-1
d_gene: .
v_gene: TRBV5-1
CDR3nt: TGCGCCAGCAGCTTGGGAGGGAGCAGTGAAGCTTTCTTT
CDR3aa: CASSLGGSSEAFF

abundance: .
j_gene: TRBJ2-5
d_gene: .
v_gene: TRBV29-1
CDR3nt: TGCAGCGTTGAAGACACGGGATCCCAAGAGACCCAGTACTTC
CDR3aa: CSVEDTGSQETQYF

abundance: .
j_gene: TRBJ1-1
d_gene: .
v_gene: TRBV6-5
CDR3nt: TGTGCCAGCCGCTCAATATACGACCCTCTGAACACTGAAGCTTTCTTT
CDR3aa: CASRSIYDPLNTEAFF

abundance: many
j_gene: TRBJ2-6
d_gene: .
v_gene: TRBV5-1
CDR3nt: TGCGCCAGCAGAACGACAGAGACGCCTGGGGCCAACGTCCTGACTTTC
CDR3aa: CASRTTETPGANVLTF

abundance: few
j_gene: TRBJ2-2
d_gene: .
v_gene: TRBV12-5
CDR3nt: TGTGCTAGTGGTTTGACTTCTTTCCCCGGGGAGCTGTTTTTT
CDR3aa: CASGLTSFPGELFF

abundance: few
j_gene: TRBJ1-3
d_gene: .
v_gene: TRBV2
CDR3nt: TGTGCCAGCATGCGGCAGGGCTCCGGAAACACCATATATTTT
CDR3aa: CASMRQGSGNTIYF

abundance: .
j_gene: TRBJ2-3
d_gene: TRBD2
v_gene: TRBV20-1
CDR3nt: TGCAGTGGCGACCCACTAGCGAGCACAGATACGCAGTATTTT
CDR3aa: CSGDPLASTDTQYF

abundance: .
j_gene: TRBJ2-2
d_gene: .
v_gene: TRBV9
CDR3nt: TGTGCCAGCAGCGAGGACTCGACAGGCGGGGAGCTGTTTTTT
CDR3aa: CASSEDSTGGELFF

abundance: many
j_gene: TRBJ2-3
d_gene: .
v_gene: TRBV2
CDR3nt: TGTGCCAGCTTAAGTCGGCGGGGAAACACAGATACGCAGTATTTT
CDR3aa: CASLSRRGNTDTQYF

abundance: .
j_gene: TRBJ2-5
d_gene: .
v_gene: TRBV6-2/TRBV6-3
CDR3nt: TGTGCCAGCAACCCTACAGGGCCCCAAGAGACCCAGTACTTC
CDR3aa: CASNPTGPQETQYF

abundance: few
j_gene: TRBJ2-1
d_gene: .
v_gene: TRBV7-9
CDR3nt: TGTGCCAGCAGCCTACAGGGTGGGGGGGGATCCTACAATGAGCAGTTCTTC
CDR3aa: CASSLQGGGGSYNEQFF

abundance: few
j_gene: TRBJ1-1
d_gene: TRBD1
v_gene: TRBV9
CDR3nt: TGTGCCAGCAGCGTTTCCGCAGGGGGCACGAACACTGAAGCTTTCTTT
CDR3aa: CASSVSAGGTNTEAFF

abundance: .
j_gene: TRBJ1-6
d_gene: .
v_gene: TRBV20-1
CDR3nt: TGCAGTGCTAGGGTGCGGCAGGCACCCACTTCACCCCTCCACTTT
CDR3aa: CSARVRQAPTSPLHF

abundance: .
j_gene: TRBJ2-7
d_gene: .
v_gene: TRBV25-1
CDR3nt: TGTGCCAGCAGGGGGTCGGGAGACGAGCAGTACTTC
CDR3aa: CASRGSGDEQYF

abundance: .
j_gene: TRBJ2-3
d_gene: TRBD2
v_gene: TRBV10-3
CDR3nt: TGTGCCATCAGTCGCCTCCCAGCGGGGCAAGATACGCAGTATTTT
CDR3aa: CAISRLPAGQDTQYF

abundance: few
j_gene: TRBJ2-1
d_gene: TRBD2
v_gene: TRBV6-5
CDR3nt: TGTGCCAGCAGTTCTCCGGGACTAGAAAACAATGAGCAGTTCTTC
CDR3aa: CASSSPGLENNEQFF

abundance: medium-sized
j_gene: TRBJ1-1
d_gene: TRBD1
v_gene: TRBV4-3
CDR3nt: TGCGCCAGCAGTTGGACAGGAGACAACACTGAAGCTTTCTTT
CDR3aa: CASSWTGDNTEAFF